This is a list of T cell receptor beta chains from one sample in a study of blood T cell repertoires in COVID-19. Assay used: immunoSEQ multiplex PCR; TCRdb lists only in-frame clones, some missing. The sample comprises about 140,000 clones, approximately 80% of which are singletons, and approximately 6.6% rests with the top ten. The material sequenced was peripheral blood. All receptors derive from a human donor in a cohort sampled during active COVID-19. CDR3s include the opening cysteine and the closing phenylalanine or tryptophan. D genes are given only for firm matches.

V: TRBV5-6
D: -
J: TRBJ1-5
CDR3: CASSLGGGSNQPQHF
DNA: TGTGCCAGCAGCTTGGGGGGAGGGAGCAATCAGCCCCAGCATTTT

V: TRBV28
D: -
J: TRBJ1-2
CDR3: CASTPSEQGHGYTF
DNA: TGTGCCAGCACCCCCTCGGAGCAGGGCCATGGCTACACCTTC

V: TRBV10-3
D: TRBD1
J: TRBJ2-5
CDR3: CAISVSQGEETQYF
DNA: TGTGCCATCAGTGTGAGCCAGGGGGAAGAGACCCAGTACTTC

V: TRBV5-8
D: -
J: TRBJ1-2
CDR3: CASSWGQANYGYTF
DNA: TGTGCCAGCAGCTGGGGGCAGGCTAACTATGGCTACACCTTC

V: TRBV7-6
D: -
J: TRBJ2-7
CDR3: CASSLGPGGATTYEQYF
DNA: TGTGCCAGCAGCTTAGGGCCCGGCGGGGCCACGACCTACGAGCAGTACTTC

V: TRBV9
D: -
J: TRBJ1-2
CDR3: CASSVGGVRGYTF
DNA: TGTGCCAGCAGCGTAGGGGGGGTCCGTGGCTACACCTTC

V: TRBV7-2
D: -
J: TRBJ1-1
CDR3: CASSLSGGEAFF
DNA: TGTGCCAGCAGCTTATCGGGGGGAGAAGCTTTCTTT

V: TRBV19
D: -
J: TRBJ2-1
CDR3: CASRDEGTYNEQFF
DNA: TGTGCCAGTAGAGACGAGGGTACTTACAATGAGCAGTTCTTC

V: TRBV24-1
D: TRBD1
J: TRBJ2-1
CDR3: CATSDSSGTGAGNEQFF
DNA: TGTGCCACCAGTGATTCCTCCGGGACAGGGGCGGGCAATGAGCAGTTCTTC

V: TRBV6-2/TRBV6-3
D: -
J: TRBJ2-5
CDR3: CASSYPATGLGETQYF
DNA: TGTGCCAGCAGTTACCCAGCTACAGGTCTCGGGGAGACCCAGTACTTC

V: TRBV4-2
D: TRBD1
J: TRBJ1-4
CDR3: CASSQRGGTANEKLFF
DNA: TGTGCCAGCAGCCAACGCGGAGGGACAGCTAATGAAAAACTGTTTTTT

V: TRBV5-5
D: TRBD1
J: TRBJ2-3
CDR3: CASSLQGFDTDTQYF
DNA: TGTGCCAGCAGCTTACAGGGGTTTGACACAGATACGCAGTATTTT

V: TRBV2
D: -
J: TRBJ2-1
CDR3: CASWGTSAEQFF
DNA: TGTGCGTCGTGGGGGACATCTGCTGAGCAGTTCTTC

V: TRBV5-6
D: -
J: TRBJ1-5
CDR3: CASSADRENQPQHF
DNA: TGTGCCAGCAGCGCGGACAGAGAAAATCAGCCCCAGCATTTT